This T cell receptor beta chain was captured by sequencing in a study of T-cell memory formation after mild COVID-19. General observations from the study: Pre-infection memory contained some responding clones, which suggested that cross-reactive memory had joined. Of the contracting clones, CD4+ ones lay mainly in CM and EM, and CD8+ ones in EMRA. A balance of CD4 and CD8 characterized clones contracting day 15 to 85, whereas later expanders leaned CD4+.

This clonotype was counted between two and nine times. Its antigen is undetermined. TCRdb fed the 5' RACE reads into MiXCR, producing one record per CDR3 protein. The repertoire holds about 130,000 distinct CDR3 sequences, with 20% to 25% as singletons. The CDR3 covers 14 residues. Trimming took off 7 bases at V and 7 bases at J, with 20 bases between the two ends. This chain joins TRBV12-3 or TRBV12-4 and TRBJ2-7; perhaps TRBD2 as D (6 bases). The TCR was taken from an adult woman who had mild COVID-19 (a few samples of this study predate the infection). Cell type and time point are not known. The sample comprised PBMCs or a T cell subset sorted from them (not recorded which). The CDR3 bases are TGTGCCAGCACCCCGGGACTGCTGGGATGGGAGCAGTACTTC. Protein product: CASTPGLLGWEQYF.